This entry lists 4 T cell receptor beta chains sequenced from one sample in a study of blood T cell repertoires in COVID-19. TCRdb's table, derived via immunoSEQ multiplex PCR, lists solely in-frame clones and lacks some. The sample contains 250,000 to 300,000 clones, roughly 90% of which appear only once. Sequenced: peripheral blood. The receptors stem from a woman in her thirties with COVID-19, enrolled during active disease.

CDR3 in DNA: TGTGCCAGCAGGCACTTGAACACTGAAGCTTTCTTT. Translated: CASRHLNTEAFF. This chain joins TRBV6-5 and TRBJ1-1; unclear D gene. The germline V gene has CDR1 MNHEY and CDR2 SVGAGI. The CDR3 is 12 residues long. V was pared by 6 bases and J by 0 bases, with 5 bases between.

CDR3 in amino acids: CASSESRDYGYTF. CDR3 coding DNA: TGCGCCAGCAGTGAATCACGGGACTATGGCTACACCTTC. V and J are TRBV10-1 and TRBJ1-2; no reliable D call. The length of the CDR3 is 13 residues. Trimming removed 3 bases from V and 3 bases from J, with 8 bases in between. The germline V gene encodes CDR1 WNHNN and CDR2 SYGVQD (reference sequence).

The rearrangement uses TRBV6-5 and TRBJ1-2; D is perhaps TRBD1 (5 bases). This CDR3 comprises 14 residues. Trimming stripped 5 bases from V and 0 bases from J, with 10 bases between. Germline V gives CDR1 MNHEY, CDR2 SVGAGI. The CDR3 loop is CASSTQATNYGYTF. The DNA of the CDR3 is TGTGCCAGCAGTACACAGGCTACTAACTATGGCTACACCTTC.

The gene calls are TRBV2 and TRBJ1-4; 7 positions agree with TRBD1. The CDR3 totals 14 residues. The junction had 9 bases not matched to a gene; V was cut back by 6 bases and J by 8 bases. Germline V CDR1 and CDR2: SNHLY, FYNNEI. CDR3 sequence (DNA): TGTGCCAGCAGAGCACAGGGGTTAAGAGAAAAACTGTTTTTT. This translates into CASRAQGLREKLFF. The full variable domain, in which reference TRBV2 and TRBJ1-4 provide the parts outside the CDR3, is EPEVTQTPSHQVTQMGQEVILRCVPISNHLYFYWYRQILGQKVEFLVSFYNNEISEKSEIFDDQFSVERPDGSNFTLKIRSTKLEDSAMYFCASRAQGLREKLFFGSGTQLSVL.